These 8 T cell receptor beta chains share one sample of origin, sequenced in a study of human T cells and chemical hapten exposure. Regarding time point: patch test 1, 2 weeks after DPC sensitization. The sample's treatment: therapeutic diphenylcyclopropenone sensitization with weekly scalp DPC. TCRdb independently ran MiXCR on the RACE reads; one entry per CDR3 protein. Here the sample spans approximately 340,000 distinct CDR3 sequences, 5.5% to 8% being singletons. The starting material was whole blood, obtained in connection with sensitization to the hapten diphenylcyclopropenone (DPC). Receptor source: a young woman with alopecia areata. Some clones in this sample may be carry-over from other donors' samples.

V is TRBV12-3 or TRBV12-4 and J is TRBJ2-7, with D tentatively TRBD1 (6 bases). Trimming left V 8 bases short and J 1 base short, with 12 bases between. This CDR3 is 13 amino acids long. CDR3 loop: CASRDTLSYEQYF. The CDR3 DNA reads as TGTGCCAGCCGGGACACCCTGTCCTACGAGCAGTACTTC.

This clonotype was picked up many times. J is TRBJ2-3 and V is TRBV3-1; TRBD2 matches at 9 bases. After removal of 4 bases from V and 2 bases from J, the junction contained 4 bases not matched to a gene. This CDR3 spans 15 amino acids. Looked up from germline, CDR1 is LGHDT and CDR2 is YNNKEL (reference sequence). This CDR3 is CASSLAGADTDTQYF. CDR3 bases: TGTGCCAGCAGCCTAGCGGGGGCCGACACAGATACGCAGTATTTT.

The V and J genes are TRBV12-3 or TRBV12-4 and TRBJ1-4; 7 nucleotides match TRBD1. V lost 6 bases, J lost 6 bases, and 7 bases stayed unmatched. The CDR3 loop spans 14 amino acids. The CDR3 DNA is TGTGCCAGCAGCCGGGGACAGTTAGATGAAAAACTGTTTTTT. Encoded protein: CASSRGQLDEKLFF.

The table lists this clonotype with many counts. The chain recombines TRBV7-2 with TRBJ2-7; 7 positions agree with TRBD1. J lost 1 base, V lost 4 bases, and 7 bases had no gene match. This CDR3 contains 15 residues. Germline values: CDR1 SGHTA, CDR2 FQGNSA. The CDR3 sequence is CASSSGQLISYEQYF. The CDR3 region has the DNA TGTGCCAGCAGCTCGGGACAGCTAATTTCCTACGAGCAGTACTTC.

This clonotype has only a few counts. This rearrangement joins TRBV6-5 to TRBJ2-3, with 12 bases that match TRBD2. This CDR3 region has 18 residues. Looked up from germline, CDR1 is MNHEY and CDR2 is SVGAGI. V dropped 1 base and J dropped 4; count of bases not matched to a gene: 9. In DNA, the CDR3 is TGTGCCAGCAGTTACTTTCCTAGCGGGGGGGCCGGGGCAGATACGCAGTATTTT. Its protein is CASSYFPSGGAGADTQYF.

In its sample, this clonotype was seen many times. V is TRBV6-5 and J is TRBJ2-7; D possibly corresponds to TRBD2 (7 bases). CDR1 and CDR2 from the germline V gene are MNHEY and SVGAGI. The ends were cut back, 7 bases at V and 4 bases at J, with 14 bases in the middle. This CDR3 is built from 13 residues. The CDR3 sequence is CASTTRGGYEQYF. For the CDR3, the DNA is TGTGCCAGCACTACGAGGGGGGGATACGAGCAGTACTTC.

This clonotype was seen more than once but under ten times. This chain's CDR3 is CSARPTWGEQYF. The CDR3 DNA sequence: TGCAGTGCTAGGCCCACGTGGGGCGAGCAGTACTTC. The chain links TRBV20-1 to TRBJ2-7; D is undetermined. The germline V gene encodes CDR1 DFQATT and CDR2 SNEGSKA (reference sequence). The V end was cut by 3 bases, the J end by 6 bases, with 12 bases between. This CDR3 is built from 12 residues.

CDR3 in DNA: TGTGCCAGCAGCTTGGAAGCTAGCGGGGCCGATGAGCAGTTCTTC. The encoded protein is CASSLEASGADEQFF. The chain joins TRBV5-5 to TRBJ2-1; TRBD2 agrees at 9 bases. The germline V gene encodes CDR1 SGHKS and CDR2 YYEKEE (reference sequence). The junction had 6 bases not matched to a gene; V was cut back by 0 bases and J by 8 bases. This CDR3 comprises 15 residues.